These 24 T cell receptor beta chains were sequenced from one sample in a study of spatial heterogeneity in lung cancer. TCRdb reprocessed the 5' RACE reads with MiXCR, giving one entry per CDR3 protein. The sample yields more than 80,000 distinct CDR3 sequences, 10% to 15% seen once. Time point in this sample: sample taken at primary tumor resection. The study sequenced unsorted whole RNA from tumor, nontumor lung or frozen PBMC. Sequencing was performed on PBMCs, taken at surgery. The receptors come from a male donor with early-stage non-small cell lung cancer.

The table lists this clonotype with many counts. This chain connects TRBV27 to TRBJ1-6; perhaps TRBD1 as D (6 bases). Germline values: CDR1 MNHEY, CDR2 SMNVEV (reference sequence). Deletions cut 10 bases from V and 8 bases from J, with 12 bases between. The CDR3 covers 12 residues. The CDR3 sequence: CANRRGHSPLHF. The CDR3 DNA is TGTGCCAACCGGCGGGGGCATTCACCCCTCCACTTT.

The DNA of the CDR3 is TGTGCCAGCAGGGAGACAGGGCGGGGCTATGGCTACACCTTC. Translation: CASRETGRGYGYTF. The rearrangement joins TRBV6-5 to TRBJ1-2, with 7 bases matching TRBD1. The CDR3 spans 14 residues. After removal of 6 bases from V and 4 bases from J, the junction contained 8 bases not matched to a gene. Germline assignment: CDR1 MNHEY and CDR2 SVGAGI.

The chain has TRBV10-3 and TRBJ2-6, with D hard to call. The CDR3 is made up of 17 amino acids. Germline-derived CDR1 and CDR2 are ENHRY and SYGVKD. The ends were cut back, 2 bases at V and 0 bases at J, with 11 bases in the middle. The CDR3 loop reads CAISEDNTNSGANVLTF. CDR3 nucleotide sequence: TGTGCCATCAGTGAGGATAATACAAACTCTGGGGCCAACGTCCTGACTTTC.

In its sample, this clonotype was seen a few times. The rearrangement joins TRBV5-1 to TRBJ2-2; TRBD2 aligns across 7 bases. Germline CDR1 reads SGHRS; CDR2 reads YFSETQ. The CDR3 has 17 amino acids. Trimming cost V 4 bases and J 7 bases; bases outside gene matches: 16. Written as DNA, the CDR3 is TGCGCCAGCAGCGGGACCGGACTAGTGGGAGCCGGCGGGGAGCTGTTTTTT. Translation: CASSGTGLVGAGGELFF. The complete variable domain, with remaining parts taken from reference TRBV5-1 and TRBJ2-2, reads KAGVTQTPRYLIKTRGQQVTLSCSPISGHRSVSWYQQTPGQGLQFLFEYFSETQRNKGNFPGRFSGRQFSNSRSEMNVSTLELGDSALYLCASSGTGLVGAGGELFFGEGSRLTVL.

The chain combines TRBV3-1 with TRBJ1-2, with D possibly being TRBD1 (5 bases). CDR3 length: 18 amino acids. Germline assignment: CDR1 LGHDT and CDR2 YNNKEL (reference sequence). V was shortened by 0 bases and J by 1 base, with 18 bases between the two germline ends. The CDR3 DNA reads as TGTGCCAGCAGCCAAGATCTGCGGGTGCGACAGAGTAACTATGGCTACACCTTC. Protein: CASSQDLRVRQSNYGYTF.

This clonotype occurred many times. The V gene is TRBV29-1, the J gene TRBJ2-7; the match to TRBD1 covers 8 bases. The CDR3 is 15 amino acids. Germline loops: CDR1 SQVTM, CDR2 ANQGSEA. After removal of 6 bases from V and 3 bases from J, the junction contained 13 bases not matched to a gene. For the CDR3, the DNA is TGCAGCGTCAGAGACAGGGGAATCCAAAACTACGAGCAGTACTTC. Translating it yields CSVRDRGIQNYEQYF.

This clonotype was picked up a small number of times. The genes are TRBV3-1 and TRBJ2-7, with D possibly being TRBD1 (6 bases). Looked up from germline, CDR1 is LGHDT and CDR2 is YNNKEL (reference sequence). The CDR3 sequence is 15 residues long. The V end lost 4 bases, the J end lost 0 bases, and 13 bases lay between the germline ends. As DNA, the CDR3 is TGTGCCAGCAGCCCTCTGGCAGGGGACTCCTACGAGCAGTACTTC. It translates to CASSPLAGDSYEQYF.

The gene calls are TRBV5-1 and TRBJ2-7; D might be TRBD2 (6 bases). The germline CDR1 and CDR2 sequences are SGHRS and YFSETQ. The CDR3 extends over 15 amino acids. Between the trimmed V and J ends, which lost 4 bases and 3 bases, there was a span of 17 bases. The CDR3 DNA follows: TGCGCCAGCAGCCCTGGCGGGCGGGGCTTCTACGAGCAGTACTTC. As protein: CASSPGGRGFYEQYF.

V is TRBV4-3 and J is TRBJ2-3; perhaps TRBD2 as D (6 bases). The CDR3 is made up of 14 amino acids. Germline V gene sequence: CDR1 LGHNA, CDR2 YSLEER. Trimming shortened V by 0 bases and J by 6 bases, and 10 bases separated the two germline ends. The CDR3 loop reads CASSQDLASDTQYF. In DNA, the CDR3 is TGCGCCAGCAGCCAAGATCTAGCGTCCGATACGCAGTATTTT.

This clonotype has ten or more counts. This chain uses TRBV4-3 with TRBJ2-3, with a tentative D call TRBD2 (6 bases). Germline V gene data show CDR1 as LGHNA and CDR2 as YSLEER. CDR3 length: 16 amino acids. The V and J ends lost 3 bases and 4 bases respectively, with 17 bases between them. The CDR3 nucleotides read TGCGCCAGCAGCCATGTGTCCAGCGGGTATGCAGATACGCAGTATTTT. Its translation is CASSHVSSGYADTQYF.

This clonotype was recorded at least ten times. The rearrangement links TRBV24-1 to TRBJ2-1; TRBD1 matches 10 bases. The germline V gene has CDR1 KGHDR and CDR2 SFDVKD. The CDR3 length is 16 residues. J gave up 9 bases and V 9 bases, and 16 bases lay outside the gene matches. For the CDR3, the DNA is TGTGCCACCGGGCCTCTTGGGGACAGGGGTGCCGGTGAGCAGTTCTTC. It translates to CATGPLGDRGAGEQFF.

This clonotype was counted ten times or more. This chain links TRBV6-1 with TRBJ2-2; TRBD2 agrees at 9 bases. Germline V CDR1 and CDR2: MNHNS, SASEGT. V shed 7 bases and J 4 bases; nucleotides not matched to a gene: 10. This CDR3 region has 16 residues. The CDR3 region is CASISLAGALTGELFF. The CDR3 DNA sequence: TGTGCCAGCATCTCCTTAGCGGGGGCCCTCACCGGGGAGCTGTTTTTT.

This chain joins TRBV2 and TRBJ1-1; D unresolved. The V and J ends lost 4 bases and 1 base respectively, with 7 bases between them. This CDR3 has 13 amino acids. From germline, CDR1 is SNHLY and CDR2 FYNNEI. CDR3 DNA sequence: TGTGCCAGCAGTGGATGGGGGAACACTGAAGCTTTCTTT. This codes for CASSGWGNTEAFF.

The chain employs TRBV9 and TRBJ1-1; a weak D match, TRBD1 (6 bases). CDR1 is SGDLS, CDR2 YYNGEE, per germline. CDR3 size: 15 residues. Trimming left V 3 bases short and J 6 bases short, with 18 bases between. The CDR3 protein is CASSALQGSGAEAFF. CDR3 DNA: TGTGCCAGCAGCGCGCTTCAGGGGTCGGGAGCTGAAGCTTTCTTT.

This clonotype was found a few times. This chain uses TRBV7-3 with TRBJ2-1; 12 nucleotides match TRBD2. The CDR3 loop spans 15 amino acids. CDR1 is SGHTA, CDR2 FQGTGA, per germline. Losses at the gene ends were 5 bases for V and 6 bases for J; bases not matched to a gene: 5. The DNA of the CDR3 is TGTGCCAGCAGCGTCGGACTAGCGGGGCCCAATGAGCAGTTCTTC. It encodes CASSVGLAGPNEQFF.

The CDR3 loop is CSATPYRGNNNSPLHF. The DNA of the CDR3 is TGCAGTGCTACGCCTTACAGGGGTAACAATAATTCACCCCTCCACTTT. The rearrangement links TRBV20-1 to TRBJ1-6; 7 bases fit TRBD1. CDR1 is DFQATT and CDR2 is SNEGSKA in the germline V gene (reference sequence). The length of the CDR3 is 16 residues. V was pared by 4 bases and J by 5 bases, with 11 bases of the junction left unmatched.

V and J are TRBV6-1 and TRBJ1-5; the D is unclear. The germline V gene encodes CDR1 MNHNS and CDR2 SASEGT. This CDR3 has 15 amino acids. Trimming removed 1 base from V and 9 bases from J, with 16 bases in between. The CDR3 sequence is CASSEGYGLIRPQHF. In nucleotides, the CDR3 is TGTGCCAGCAGTGAAGGGTACGGGCTAATCAGGCCCCAGCATTTT.

The chain couples TRBV15 to TRBJ2-6, with D hard to call. Trimming cost V 0 bases and J 4 bases, with 16 bases left between them. The germline gives CDR1 LNHNV, CDR2 YYDKDF (reference sequence). This CDR3 is 18 amino acids long. CDR3 loop: CATSRDRRPRLGANVLTF. The CDR3 DNA follows: TGTGCCACCAGCAGAGATCGCCGACCCCGGCTCGGGGCCAACGTCCTGACTTTC. Variable domain in full (rest from reference TRBV15 and TRBJ2-6): DAMVIQNPRYQVTQFGKPVTLSCSQTLNHNVMYWYQQKSSQAPKLLFHYYDKDFNNEADTPDNFQSRRPNTSFCFLDIRSPGLGDTAMYLCATSRDRRPRLGANVLTFGAGSRLTVL.

V usage is TRBV9 and J usage is TRBJ1-1, with unresolved D. Germline V CDR1 and CDR2: SGDLS, YYNGEE. CDR3 length equals 14 residues. Trimming shortened V by 0 bases and J by 5 bases, and 11 bases separated the two germline ends. CDR3 nucleotide sequence: TGTGCCAGCAGCGTAGAAGATTTGGGGACTGAAGCTTTCTTT. Its translation is CASSVEDLGTEAFF.

The chain uses TRBV5-1 and TRBJ1-6, with TRBD1 identical over 8 bases. J lost 9 bases, V lost 9 bases, and 5 bases had no gene match. The CDR3 has 12 amino acids. CDR1 SGHRS and CDR2 YFSETQ come from the germline V gene. The CDR3 loop reads CAKDRACSPLHF. CDR3 in DNA: TGCGCCAAGGACAGGGCTTGTTCACCCCTCCACTTT.

This rearrangement joins TRBV5-1 to TRBJ2-7; 9 nucleotides agree with TRBD1. V lost 4 bases, J lost 6 bases, and 5 bases stayed unmatched. Germline lookup yields CDR1 SGHRS and CDR2 YFSETQ. The CDR3 has 13 amino acids. The CDR3 loop reads CASSVDRGGEQYF. In nucleotides, the CDR3 is TGCGCCAGCAGCGTGGACAGGGGAGGCGAGCAGTACTTC.

The chain recombines TRBV29-1 with TRBJ2-2; TRBD2 might be the D (6 bases). Germline loops: CDR1 SQVTM, CDR2 ANQGSEA. V lost 2 bases, J lost 5 bases, and 15 bases lay in between. This CDR3 spans 15 amino acids. The CDR3: CSVEPSGVGTGELFF. DNA of the CDR3: TGCAGCGTTGAACCATCGGGAGTGGGGACCGGGGAGCTGTTTTTT.

The chain is built from TRBV28 and TRBJ2-3; D assignment may be TRBD1 or TRBD2 (5 bases each). The CDR3 length is 13 residues. CDR1 and CDR2 (germline): MDHEN, SYDVKM. The ends were cut back, 1 base at V and 8 bases at J, with 10 bases in the middle. The DNA for the CDR3 is TGTGCCAGCAGTTTATCGCTGAGGGGTACGCAGTATTTT. As protein: CASSLSLRGTQYF.

The rearrangement links TRBV5-6 to TRBJ2-7; 11 nucleotides match TRBD2. With V trimmed by 3 bases and J by 4 bases, 6 bases remained unmatched. The length of the CDR3 is 15 residues. Germline CDR1 reads SGHDT; CDR2 reads YYEEEE. The CDR3 loop is CASSSGLAETYEQYF. CDR3 nucleotide sequence: TGTGCCAGCAGCTCGGGACTAGCGGAAACATACGAGCAGTACTTC.